Presented here are 16 T cell receptor beta chains from one specimen sequenced in a study of regulatory T cells in long-lasting Graves disease. The time point is: persistent/refractory GD, antithyroid drugs over 5 years with positive TRAb. Scientists built the TCR library using RNA that was extracted from PBMCs. Construction of the TCR beta libraries employed iRepertoire HTBI primers in conjunction with Arm-PCR of CDR3 regions. TCRdb re-called the multiplex PCR reads through MiXCR, storing one row per CDR3 protein. The data show some 420,000 distinct CDR3 sequences, about 22% seen once. Sequenced here: peripheral blood mononuclear cells (PBMCs), sampled when the disease was refractory, from a patient treated with antithyroid drugs. The receptor set was obtained from a female donor with Graves disease.

Comments on this clonotype: Its ends do not fully match the called genes, so a read error is possible. This chain uses TRBV3-1 with TRBJ2-2; D might be TRBD2 (5 bases). The CDR3 has 14 amino acids. CDR1 and CDR2 from the germline V gene are LGHDT and YNNKEL (reference sequence). The CDR3 reads CPSSHFGVTGELFF. Written as DNA, the CDR3 is TGTCCCAGCAGCCACTTCGGGGTCACCGGGGAGCTGTTTTTT. The full variable domain, its missing parts supplied by reference TRBV3-1 and TRBJ2-2, is DTAVSQTPKYLVTQMGNDKSIKCEQNLGHDTMYWYKQDSKKFLKIMFSYNNKELIINETVPNRFSPKSPDKAHLNLHINSLELGDSAVYFCPSSHFGVTGELFFGEGSRLTVL.

The rearrangement joins TRBV20-1 to TRBJ2-7; the match to TRBD2 covers 8 bases. This CDR3 has 15 residues. The V gene end was trimmed by 6 bases and the J gene end by 6 bases; junction bases not matched to a gene: 16. Germline V gives CDR1 DFQATT, CDR2 SNEGSKA (reference sequence). CDR3 bases: TGCAGTGCGGAGGACCTTGAGAGCGGGAGTGGCGAGCAGTACTTC. As protein: CSAEDLESGSGEQYF.

This clonotype was seen only once. A single base separates this from a much larger clone, so it may be a read error. This rearrangement joins TRBV19 to TRBJ1-5; 7 nucleotides line up with TRBD1. Germline loops: CDR1 LNHDA, CDR2 SQIVND (reference sequence). CDR3 length equals 16 residues. DNA of the CDR3: TGTGCCGGTAGTGCGGACAGGCGTCCTAGCAATCAGCCCCAGCATTTT. Residues: CAGSADRRPSNQPQHF.

There are many counts of this clonotype. V is TRBV25-1 and J is TRBJ2-5; no firm D call. V was clipped by 0 bases and J by 5 bases, with 13 bases between them. Germline V CDR1 and CDR2: MGHDK, SYGVNS. The CDR3 sequence is 15 residues long. In DNA, the CDR3 is TGTGCCAGCAGTGAATACAGGCTTGGCGCGGAGACCCAGTACTTC. Translated: CASSEYRLGAETQYF.

The chain carries TRBV5-5 and TRBJ1-4; tentative D call: TRBD1 (5 bases). Per the germline V gene, CDR1 is SGHKS and CDR2 is YYEKEE (reference sequence). The CDR3 has 16 residues. Between the trimmed V and J ends, which lost 2 bases and 8 bases, there was a span of 19 bases. In DNA, the CDR3 is TGTGCCAGCAGCTTAGGAGAACGGCAGGGTTACGAAAAACTGTTTTTT. It codes for CASSLGERQGYEKLFF.

This clonotype showed up many times. The CDR3, as DNA: TGTGCCAGCAGCAAGAAACAAGTGAACACTGAAGCTTTCTTT. Translated: CASSKKQVNTEAFF. J is TRBJ1-1 and V is TRBV7-9; no clear D. Germline CDR1 is SEHNR and CDR2 is FQNEAQ (reference sequence). This CDR3 spans 14 amino acids. The ends were cut back, 5 bases at V and 0 bases at J, with 10 bases in the middle.

The rearrangement uses TRBV11-2 and TRBJ1-5; 7 positions match TRBD1. Trimming removed 7 bases from V and 6 bases from J; junction bases left unmatched: 9. The CDR3 is 14 residues long. Germline V gene data show CDR1 as SGHAT and CDR2 as FQNNGV. CDR3 nucleotides: TGTGCCAGCACCTCATCCGGGACAGTTCAGCCCCAGCATTTT. Protein product: CASTSSGTVQPQHF.

V is TRBV7-9 and J is TRBJ2-4; D possibly matches TRBD1 or TRBD2 (7 bases each). Trimming left V 1 base short and J 7 bases short, with 20 bases between. Germline CDR1 SEHNR, CDR2 FQNEAQ (reference sequence). This CDR3 is 17 amino acids long. CDR3 in DNA: TGTGCCAGCAGCTTAGGTCTGATGACAGGGAGGGGGAACATTCAGTACTTC. Its protein is CASSLGLMTGRGNIQYF.

This clonotype was detected ten times or more. A read error may produce the germline difference seen at one junction end. The J gene is TRBJ1-1, the V gene TRBV5-1; D may be TRBD1 (5 bases). The germline CDR1 and CDR2 sequences are SGHRS and YFSETQ. The CDR3 runs to 13 residues. CDR3: CASSWDGNTEAFF. CDR3 DNA: TGTGCCAGCAGTTGGGACGGGAACACTGAAGCTTTCTTT.

This clonotype was detected a few times. The V and J genes are TRBV7-8 and TRBJ2-2; D is undetermined. V was clipped by 5 bases and J by 1 base, with 8 bases between them. This CDR3 region has 14 residues. Germline CDR1 and CDR2: SGHVS and FQNEAQ. The CDR3 here is CASSVSRNTGELFF. The CDR3 DNA sequence: TGTGCCAGCAGCGTCTCGCGGAACACCGGGGAGCTGTTTTTT.

The V and J genes are TRBV5-1 and TRBJ2-2; 7 bases are shared with TRBD1. V lost 0 bases to trimming and J lost 5 bases; unmatched junction nucleotides: 4. The CDR3 consists of 15 residues. Looked up from germline, CDR1 is SGHRS and CDR2 is YFSETQ. The CDR3 DNA reads TGCGCCAGCAGCTTGGGACAGGGTTGGACCGGGGAGCTGTTTTTT. It specifies CASSLGQGWTGELFF.

The V and J genes are TRBV12-3 or TRBV12-4 and TRBJ2-1, with 8 bases identical to TRBD2. J lost 5 bases, V lost 5 bases, and 8 bases had no gene match. The CDR3 has 15 residues. CDR3 amino acids: CASSPRGVYDNEQFF. CDR3 DNA sequence: TGTGCCAGCAGTCCGCGGGGGGTGTACGACAATGAGCAGTTCTTC.

This clonotype has only a few counts. The chain carries TRBV9 and TRBJ2-7; D may be TRBD1 (6 bases). The V gene's germline CDR1 is SGDLS and CDR2 YYNGEE. Trimming took off 4 bases at V and 0 bases at J, with 17 bases between the two ends. The CDR3 has 16 amino acids. CDR3 nucleotides: TGTGCCAGCAGCCCATCCTCAGGGGCGAGCTCCTACGAGCAGTACTTC. Amino acid sequence: CASSPSSGASSYEQYF.

This clonotype was seen only once. As the CDR3 is not closed by the conserved phenylalanine or tryptophan, this likely results from a read error. The chain links TRBV2 to TRBJ2-5, with 9 bases that match TRBD2. After removal of 4 bases from V and 5 bases from J, the junction contained 8 bases not matched to a gene. The CDR3 totals 15 residues. Germline CDR1 SNHLY, CDR2 FYNNEI. CDR3 nucleotides: TGTGCCAGCAGTGTGATTAGCGGGGGAGCGGAGACCCAGTACCTC. Translated, it gives CASSVISGGAETQYL.

This clonotype showed up many times. The chain couples TRBV12-3 or TRBV12-4 to TRBJ1-1, with D maybe TRBD1 (5 bases). The CDR3 is 13 residues long. Trimming took off 4 bases at V and 6 bases at J, with 12 bases between the two ends. CDR3 protein: CASSSTGGAEAFF. The DNA of the CDR3 is TGTGCCAGCAGTTCGACGGGGGGAGCTGAAGCTTTCTTT.

The chain joins TRBV27 to TRBJ2-7, with D maybe TRBD2 (5 bases). The CDR3 runs to 11 residues. The ends were cut back, 3 bases at V and 7 bases at J, with 7 bases in the middle. Germline assignment: CDR1 MNHEY and CDR2 SMNVEV (reference sequence). CDR3 in amino acids: CASSFSGEQYF. The DNA for the CDR3 is TGTGCCAGCAGTTTCTCGGGGGAGCAGTACTTC.